This entry is about one T cell receptor beta chain. V lost 8 bases to trimming and J lost 3 bases, with 16 bases between them. Germline CDR1 is MNHNS and CDR2 is SASEGT. The CDR3 totals 14 residues. This sample is part of a study of PD-L1 blockade in urothelial cancer. TCRdb's copy holds only in-frame clones and misses some; the assay was immunoSEQ multiplex PCR. The sample lists more than 80,000 clones; over 80% were seen once. The J gene is TRBJ1-2, the V gene TRBV6-1, with D unresolved. Source: PBMCs, taken around atezolizumab (anti-PD-L1) treatment. The TCR sequence derives from an older man with urothelial cancer. CDR3 residues: CASHKSGSDYGYTF. CDR3 nucleotide sequence: TGTGCCAGCCACAAGAGCGGGTCGGACTATGGCTACACCTTC.